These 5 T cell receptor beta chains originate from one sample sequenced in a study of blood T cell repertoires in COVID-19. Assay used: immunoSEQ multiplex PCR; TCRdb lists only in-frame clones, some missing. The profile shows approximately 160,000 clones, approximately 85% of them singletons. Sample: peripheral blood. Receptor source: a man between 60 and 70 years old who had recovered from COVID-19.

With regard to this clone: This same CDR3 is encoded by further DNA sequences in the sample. The CDR3 region has the DNA TGTGCCAGCAGCCCTCCAGGGGGCGGCTATGGCTACACCTTC. Amino acid sequence: CASSPPGGGYGYTF. The V and J genes are TRBV9 and TRBJ1-2; 8 bases map to TRBD1. CDR1 and CDR2 from the germline V gene are SGDLS and YYNGEE. Trimming at V came to 4 bases and at J to 4 bases, leaving 6 bases not matched to a gene. The CDR3 runs 14 residues.

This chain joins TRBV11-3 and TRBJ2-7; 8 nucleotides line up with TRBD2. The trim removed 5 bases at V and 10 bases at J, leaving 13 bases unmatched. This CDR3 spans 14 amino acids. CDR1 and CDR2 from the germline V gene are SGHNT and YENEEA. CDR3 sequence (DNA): TGTGCCAGCAGCCGGGGGAGCGGGGGAGCCCTACAGTACTTC. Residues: CASSRGSGGALQYF.

This CDR3 is CSSGQTDTQYF. In DNA, the CDR3 is TGCAGCTCAGGACAGACAGATACGCAGTATTTT. This chain joins TRBV29-1 and TRBJ2-3; possible D gene TRBD1, 6 bases. CDR3 length equals 11 residues. Per germline, CDR1 SQVTM and CDR2 ANQGSEA. V gave up 8 bases and J gave up 3 bases, with 9 bases separating them.

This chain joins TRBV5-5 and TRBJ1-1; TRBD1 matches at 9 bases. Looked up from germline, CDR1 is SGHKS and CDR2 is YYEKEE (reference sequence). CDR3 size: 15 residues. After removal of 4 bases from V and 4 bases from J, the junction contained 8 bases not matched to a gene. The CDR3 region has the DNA TGTGCCAGCAGCCTACAGGGGGCAATTAGCACTGAAGCTTTCTTT. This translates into CASSLQGAISTEAFF. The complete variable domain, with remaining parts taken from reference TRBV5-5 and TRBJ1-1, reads DAGVTQSPTHLIKTRGQQVTLRCSPISGHKSVSWYQQVLGQGPQFIFQYYEKEERGRGNFPDRFSARQFPNYSSELNVNALLLGDSALYLCASSLQGAISTEAFFGQGTRLTVV.

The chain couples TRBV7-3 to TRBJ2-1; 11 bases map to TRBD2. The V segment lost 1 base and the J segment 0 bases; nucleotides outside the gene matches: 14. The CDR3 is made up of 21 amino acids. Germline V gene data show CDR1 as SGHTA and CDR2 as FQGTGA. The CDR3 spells CASSLNSLAGGVPSSYNEQFF. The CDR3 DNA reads TGTGCCAGCAGCTTAAATTCTCTAGCGGGGGGCGTTCCGAGCTCCTACAATGAGCAGTTCTTC.